These T cell receptor beta chains were read from a single sample in a study of blood T cell repertoires in COVID-19. Profiling relied on immunoSEQ multiplex PCR, and the TCRdb table lists in-frame clones only, not all of them. Among a few hundred thousand clones listed, around 90% were seen once. Sample: peripheral blood. The receptors originated from a woman between 35 and 50 years old who had recovered from COVID-19. The CDR3 runs from the conserved cysteine through the conserved F or W. Fields, in order: clone size, D gene, CDR3 length, J gene, V gene, CDR3 DNA, CDR3 protein. The D gene is left open where the match is weak. Rows give clone size only sometimes, using once, few, many, or a class for an expanded clone.

once - 13 TRBJ2-7 TRBV19 TGTGCCAGTAGCCGTGGGTACTCGAGGGAGCAGTACTTC CASSRGYSREQYF
- TRBD2 17 TRBJ2-3 TRBV5-1 TGCGCCAGCAGCTTGGCCGGTAGCGGGAGGGCCGGAGATACGCAGTATTTT CASSLAGSGRAGDTQYF
- TRBD2 15 TRBJ2-7 TRBV5-4 TGTGCCAGCAGCCAGCTCACTAGCGGCCACTACGAGCAGTACTTC CASSQLTSGHYEQYF
- TRBD2 14 TRBJ2-5 TRBV6-5 TGTGCCAGCAGAGCGGGAGCGCAACAAGAGACCCAGTACTTC CASRAGAQQETQYF
- TRBD1 13 TRBJ1-2 TRBV19 TGTGCCAGTAGGACGGACAGGGACTATGGCTACACCTTC CASRTDRDYGYTF
- TRBD1 16 TRBJ1-1 TRBV27 TGTGCCACACAAGGTTGGAAAAAGGGGGCGGGCTGGGAAGCTTTCTTT CATQGWKKGAGWEAFF
- TRBD1 15 TRBJ1-4 TRBV7-2 TGTGCCAGCAGCTTAGACCGCGGGACAGGGGAAAAACTGTTTTTT CASSLDRGTGEKLFF
- - 12 TRBJ1-2 TRBV29-1 TGCAGCGTTTTGCCCGGGGGGGGTGGCTACACCTTC CSVLPGGGGYTF
- TRBD1 16 TRBJ1-1 TRBV7-3 TGTGCCAGCAGCCCCCAGGGGGCCCTCATGAACACTGAAGCTTTCTTT CASSPQGALMNTEAFF
- TRBD1 15 TRBJ1-2 TRBV9 TGTGCCAGCAGCGACGGACAGGAACAGATCTATGGCTACACCTTC CASSDGQEQIYGYTF
once TRBD2 15 TRBJ2-5 TRBV30 TGTGCCTGGAGTGTGGGGACTAGCGGGACAGAGACCCAGTACTTC CAWSVGTSGTETQYF
- TRBD1 15 TRBJ2-5 TRBV19 TGTGCCAGTAGTATTGGACAGGGCCCCAGTGAGACCCAGTACTTC CASSIGQGPSETQYF
- - 13 TRBJ1-6 TRBV18 TGTGCCAGCTCCCCGGACAGAAATTCACCCCTCCACTTT CASSPDRNSPLHF
- - 15 TRBJ2-7 TRBV9 TGTGCCAGCAGCGTAGGAGGAGGGGGCCCCTACGAGCAGTACTTC CASSVGGGGPYEQYF
- TRBD2 18 TRBJ2-3 TRBV24-1 TGTGCCACCAGTGATTTTCGACGGACTAGCGGGATGACAGATACGCAGTATTTT CATSDFRRTSGMTDTQYF
- - 14 TRBJ1-4 TRBV10-3 TGTGCCATCAGTGAGTTGGTGGGCCAGAGCCTACTGTTTTTT CAISELVGQSLLFF
- - 14 TRBJ1-5 TRBV7-6 TGTGCCAGCAGCTTAGGTCATAGCAATCAGCCCCAGCATTTT CASSLGHSNQPQHF
few - 15 TRBJ1-1 TRBV27 TGTGCCAGCAGTTTATCGTCCACAGGCAACACTGAAGCTTTCTTT CASSLSSTGNTEAFF
- - 11 TRBJ1-1 TRBV29-1 TGCAGCGGTGCGGGAAACACTGAAGCTTTCTTT CSGAGNTEAFF
- - 12 TRBJ2-1 TRBV7-7 TGTGCTAGCAGCCACACTACGGGTGAGCAGTTCTTC CASSHTTGEQFF
- TRBD1 17 TRBJ2-1 TRBV11-2 TGTGCCAGCAGCTCGTACGGTTGGGGGACAGCCTACAATGAGCAGTTCTTC CASSSYGWGTAYNEQFF
- - 13 TRBJ1-5 TRBV4-1 TGCGCCAGCAGCGGGGGGAGCAATCAGCCCCAGCATTTT CASSGGSNQPQHF
- TRBD1 15 TRBJ1-2 TRBV11-1 TGTGCCAGCAGCCCGGGACAGCCTAGGGACTATGGCTACACCTTC CASSPGQPRDYGYTF
- - 13 TRBJ1-5 TRBV6-5 TGTGCCAGCAGCGAGGGAAGCAATCAGCCCCAGCATTTT CASSEGSNQPQHF
- TRBD1 15 TRBJ2-1 TRBV4-3 TGCGCCAGCAGCCTCTCTTGGGACAGGGCCAATGAGCAGTTCTTC CASSLSWDRANEQFF
- - 13 TRBJ2-5 TRBV28 TGTGCCAGCAGTTTAGGGGGGGCGGAGACCCAGTACTTC CASSLGGAETQYF
- TRBD2 19 TRBJ2-1 TRBV14 TGTGCCAGCAGCCCCGTTTGGTGGGCGGGAGGGCCCTCCTACAATGAGCAGTTCTTC CASSPVWWAGGPSYNEQFF
- - 15 TRBJ1-5 TRBV6-2/TRBV6-3 TGTGCCAGCAGCCACAGACAGGTTGGTCGGCAGCCCCAGCATTTT CASSHRQVGRQPQHF
- TRBD2 16 TRBJ2-1 TRBV19 TGTGCCAGTAGTCCCCCCGGGACTAGCGGGTACAATGAGCAGTTCTTC CASSPPGTSGYNEQFF
once - 13 TRBJ1-1 TRBV12-3/TRBV12-4 TGTGCCAGCGCGGGGGAATGGGGAACTGAAGCTTTCTTT CASAGEWGTEAFF
- TRBD1 14 TRBJ1-6 TRBV19 TGTGCCAGTGGAAGGACAGGGGATAATTCACCCCTCCACTTT CASGRTGDNSPLHF
- - 15 TRBJ1-3 TRBV5-8 TGTGCCAGCAGCGCTACAGGCAGCTCTGGAAACACCATATATTTT CASSATGSSGNTIYF
- TRBD1 12 TRBJ1-2 TRBV12-3/TRBV12-4 TGTGCCAGCAGCCCGGGACAGTTCGCCTACACCTTC CASSPGQFAYTF
- TRBD1 18 TRBJ1-5 TRBV6-2/TRBV6-3 TGTGCCAGCAGCCTAAGGGACAGGGGAGCCGATAGCAATCAGCCCCAGCATTTT CASSLRDRGADSNQPQHF